The rows below give T cell receptor beta chains drawn from one sample of a study of shared clonotypes between healthy human individuals. Measured with immunoSEQ multiplex PCR; TCRdb has only the in-frame clones, and not every one. The sample has over a million clones, 75% to 80% seen once. Sequencing input: memory CD4+ T cells from PBMCs. These receptor sequences come from a young man in good health. Some clones in this sample may be carry-over from other donors' samples. Each CDR3 is given with its conserved first and last residue. A D gene is named only where the DNA matches it firmly. Part of the rows lack a size; the others show once, few, many or a class for expanded clones.

CDR3 protein: CASRGGLSTDTQYF
CDR3 DNA: TGTGCCAGCAGAGGGGGTCTCAGCACAGATACGCAGTATTTT
clone size: -
V gene: TRBV25-1
D gene: -
J gene: TRBJ2-3
CDR3 length: 14

CDR3 protein: CASSPYGGLDSPLHF
CDR3 DNA: TGTGCCAGCAGCCCCTACGGGGGGCTCGATTCACCCCTCCACTTT
clone size: -
V gene: TRBV7-9
D gene: -
J gene: TRBJ1-6
CDR3 length: 15

CDR3 protein: CASSYSDREGYTF
CDR3 DNA: TGCGCCAGCAGCTACTCGGACAGGGAGGGCTACACCTTC
clone size: -
V gene: TRBV5-1
D gene: TRBD1
J gene: TRBJ1-2
CDR3 length: 13

CDR3 protein: CSVTRGTGGGYTF
CDR3 DNA: TGCAGCGTTACAAGAGGGACAGGGGGAGGCTACACCTTC
clone size: once
V gene: TRBV29-1
D gene: TRBD1
J gene: TRBJ1-2
CDR3 length: 13

CDR3 protein: CASRVIAGGMEQFF
CDR3 DNA: TGCGCCAGCAGGGTCATTGCGGGAGGGATGGAGCAGTTCTTC
clone size: -
V gene: TRBV23-1
D gene: TRBD2
J gene: TRBJ2-1
CDR3 length: 14

CDR3 protein: CASSLYGSNTGELFF
CDR3 DNA: TGCGCCAGCAGCTTGTACGGTTCGAACACCGGGGAGCTGTTTTTT
clone size: -
V gene: TRBV5-1
D gene: -
J gene: TRBJ2-2
CDR3 length: 15

CDR3 protein: CASSVEGRGTEAFF
CDR3 DNA: TGTGCCAGCAGCGTAGAGGGGCGGGGCACTGAAGCTTTCTTT
clone size: -
V gene: TRBV9
D gene: -
J gene: TRBJ1-1
CDR3 length: 14

CDR3 protein: CASRARGPTSGEQYF
CDR3 DNA: TGTGCCAGCAGGGCCCGCGGTCCGACGTCGGGCGAGCAGTACTTC
clone size: -
V gene: TRBV7-2
D gene: -
J gene: TRBJ2-7
CDR3 length: 15

CDR3 protein: CASSPGTNQPQHF
CDR3 DNA: TGTGCCAGCTCACCAGGGACCAATCAGCCCCAGCATTTT
clone size: -
V gene: TRBV18
D gene: -
J gene: TRBJ1-5
CDR3 length: 13

CDR3 protein: CASSKPGTDTQYF
CDR3 DNA: TGTGCCAGTAGCAAGCCGGGCACAGATACGCAGTATTTT
clone size: once
V gene: TRBV19
D gene: -
J gene: TRBJ2-3
CDR3 length: 13

CDR3 protein: CASSTSGTTYEQYF
CDR3 DNA: TGTGCCAGCAGTACTAGCGGGACCACCTACGAGCAGTACTTC
clone size: -
V gene: TRBV27
D gene: TRBD2
J gene: TRBJ2-7
CDR3 length: 14

CDR3 protein: CASSLLGLAYGYTF
CDR3 DNA: TGTGCCAGCAGTTTACTGGGGTTGGCCTATGGCTACACCTTC
clone size: -
V gene: TRBV28
D gene: -
J gene: TRBJ1-2
CDR3 length: 14

CDR3 protein: CASSVGTGSIYEQYF
CDR3 DNA: TGTGCCAGCAGCGTCGGGACAGGGAGCATCTACGAGCAGTACTTC
clone size: -
V gene: TRBV9
D gene: TRBD1
J gene: TRBJ2-7
CDR3 length: 15

CDR3 protein: CASSVDRAPNYGYTF
CDR3 DNA: TGCGCCAGCAGCGTGGACAGGGCCCCTAACTATGGCTACACCTTC
clone size: once
V gene: TRBV5-1
D gene: TRBD1
J gene: TRBJ1-2
CDR3 length: 15

CDR3 protein: CASSAGTSGRGSGYNEQFF
CDR3 DNA: TGTGCCAGCAGTGCGGGGACTAGCGGGAGGGGGAGTGGGTACAATGAGCAGTTCTTC
clone size: few
V gene: TRBV6-4
D gene: TRBD2
J gene: TRBJ2-1
CDR3 length: 19

CDR3 protein: CASRYDRGTEAFF
CDR3 DNA: TGTGCCAGCAGGTATGACAGGGGAACTGAAGCTTTCTTT
clone size: -
V gene: TRBV28
D gene: TRBD1
J gene: TRBJ1-1
CDR3 length: 13

CDR3 protein: CASSLGTSGSYEQYF
CDR3 DNA: TGTGCCAGCAGCCTTGGGACTAGCGGGAGTTACGAGCAGTACTTC
clone size: -
V gene: TRBV7-3
D gene: TRBD2
J gene: TRBJ2-7
CDR3 length: 15

CDR3 protein: CASSPPSGGEFYGYTF
CDR3 DNA: TGTGCCAGCTCACCACCGTCAGGGGGGGAATTCTATGGCTACACCTTC
clone size: -
V gene: TRBV18
D gene: TRBD1
J gene: TRBJ1-2
CDR3 length: 16

CDR3 protein: CASSPSGTGGSYGYTF
CDR3 DNA: TGTGCCAGCAGCCCCTCCGGGACAGGGGGGTCCTATGGCTACACCTTC
clone size: -
V gene: TRBV7-2
D gene: TRBD1
J gene: TRBJ1-2
CDR3 length: 16

CDR3 protein: CATSTGTRPDEQFF
CDR3 DNA: TGTGCCACCAGCACCGGGACTAGACCCGATGAGCAGTTCTTC
clone size: -
V gene: TRBV15
D gene: TRBD2
J gene: TRBJ2-1
CDR3 length: 14

CDR3 protein: CASSLAPLYEQYF
CDR3 DNA: TGCGCCAGCAGCTTGGCCCCCCTCTACGAGCAGTACTTC
clone size: -
V gene: TRBV5-1
D gene: -
J gene: TRBJ2-7
CDR3 length: 13

CDR3 protein: CAWSVRGIQYF
CDR3 DNA: TGTGCCTGGAGCGTGAGGGGCATTCAGTACTTC
clone size: -
V gene: TRBV30
D gene: -
J gene: TRBJ2-4
CDR3 length: 11

CDR3 protein: CASSFGGDTQYF
CDR3 DNA: TGTGCCAGCAGCTTTGGCGGAGATACGCAGTATTTT
clone size: -
V gene: TRBV7-3
D gene: -
J gene: TRBJ2-3
CDR3 length: 12

CDR3 protein: CASSWGYAGQGNQETQYF
CDR3 DNA: TGTGCCAGCAGCTGGGGGTACGCGGGACAGGGGAACCAAGAGACCCAGTACTTC
clone size: -
V gene: TRBV5-8
D gene: TRBD1
J gene: TRBJ2-5
CDR3 length: 18

CDR3 protein: CACGRENYEQYF
CDR3 DNA: TGTGCATGCGGCCGCGAAAACTACGAGCAGTACTTC
clone size: many
V gene: TRBV2
D gene: -
J gene: TRBJ2-7
CDR3 length: 12

CDR3 protein: CASSVRGREDTQYF
CDR3 DNA: TGTGCCAGCAGTGTTCGCGGGAGGGAAGATACGCAGTATTTT
clone size: few
V gene: TRBV2
D gene: TRBD2
J gene: TRBJ2-3
CDR3 length: 14

CDR3 protein: CASSDRDRGRYEQYF
CDR3 DNA: TGTGCCAGTAGTGACCGGGACAGGGGTAGGTACGAGCAGTACTTC
clone size: once
V gene: TRBV19
D gene: TRBD1
J gene: TRBJ2-7
CDR3 length: 15

CDR3 protein: CASSGTGGTEAFF
CDR3 DNA: TGTGCCAGCAGCGGGACAGGGGGTACTGAAGCTTTCTTT
clone size: few
V gene: TRBV2
D gene: TRBD1
J gene: TRBJ1-1
CDR3 length: 13

CDR3 protein: CASSLGVGGSPLGNEQFF
CDR3 DNA: TGTGCCAGCAGCTTAGGGGTCGGCGGGAGCCCCCTTGGAAATGAGCAGTTCTTC
clone size: -
V gene: TRBV7-2
D gene: TRBD2
J gene: TRBJ2-1
CDR3 length: 18

CDR3 protein: CASSVGLAAPSYEQYF
CDR3 DNA: TGTGCCAGCAGCGTAGGACTAGCGGCACCCTCCTACGAGCAGTACTTC
clone size: once
V gene: TRBV9
D gene: TRBD2
J gene: TRBJ2-7
CDR3 length: 16

CDR3 protein: CASSIGGQGWHQPQHF
CDR3 DNA: TGTGCCAGTAGTATAGGTGGACAGGGTTGGCATCAGCCCCAGCATTTT
clone size: -
V gene: TRBV19
D gene: TRBD1
J gene: TRBJ1-5
CDR3 length: 16